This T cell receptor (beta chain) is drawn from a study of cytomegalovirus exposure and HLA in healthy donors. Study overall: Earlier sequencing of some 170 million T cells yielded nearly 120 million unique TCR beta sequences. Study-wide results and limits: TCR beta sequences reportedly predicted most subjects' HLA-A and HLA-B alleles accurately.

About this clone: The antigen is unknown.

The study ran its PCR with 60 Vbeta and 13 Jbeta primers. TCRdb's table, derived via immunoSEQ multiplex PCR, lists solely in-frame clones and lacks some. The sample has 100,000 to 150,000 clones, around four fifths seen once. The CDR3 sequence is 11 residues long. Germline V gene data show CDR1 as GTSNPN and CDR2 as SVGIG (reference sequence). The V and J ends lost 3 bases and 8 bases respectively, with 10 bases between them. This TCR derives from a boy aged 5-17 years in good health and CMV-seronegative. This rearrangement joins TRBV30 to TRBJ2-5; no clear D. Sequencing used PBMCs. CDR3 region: CAWSQQETQYF. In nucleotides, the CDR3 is TGTGCCTGGAGCCAGCAGGAAACCCAGTACTTC.